A single TCR beta chain is shown here with its context. The data stem from a study of technical replicates of blood from several donors. Trimming pared 7 bases from V and 7 bases from J, leaving 16 bases between. Germline assignment: CDR1 SQVTM and CDR2 ANQGSEA. This CDR3 comprises 13 residues. This table comes from immunoSEQ multiplex PCR, and its TCRdb copy is limited to in-frame clones, with some not included. Here the sample spans over 30,000 clones, about 92% being singletons. This TCR was sampled from a human donor in good health. Some clones in this sample may be carry-over from other donors' samples. The J gene is TRBJ1-4, the V gene TRBV29-1; possibly TRBD1 for D (5 bases). The sequencing input was PBMCs. CDR3 nucleotides: TGCAGCGCAGTGGGGAGGGGCGGTGAAAAACTGTTTTTT. Translated, it gives CSAVGRGGEKLFF.